A selection of T cell receptor beta chains follows, all from one sample in a study of siplizumab effects on memory and regulatory T cells. Their recognized antigens are unknown. Sequencing was performed with immunoSEQ multiplex PCR; in TCRdb, only in-frame clones are kept and a portion is missing. The data contain fewer than 5,500 clones, 40% to 60% of them singletons. Sequencing input: CFSE-low (dividing) CD4+ T cells sorted from an allogeneic mixed lymphocyte reaction. The receptors were gathered from a human donor in good health; the cells came from an allogeneic mixed lymphocyte reaction. Some clones in this sample may be carry-over from other donors' samples. The CDR3 runs from the conserved cysteine through the conserved F or W. A D gene is named only where the DNA matches it firmly. Clone size, where shown, is once, few, many, or a class for clones that have expanded.

TRBV7-7	TRBJ1-3	.	.	TGTGCCAGCAGCTTAGGTAGTCCAGGATCTGGAAACACCATATATTTT	CASSLGSPGSGNTIYF
TRBV19	TRBJ1-1	.	few	TGTGCCAGTAGTGCTGGACGACTGAACACTGAAGCTTTCTTT	CASSAGRLNTEAFF
TRBV5-4	TRBJ2-6	.	.	TGTGCCAGCAGCTCGGTCCGGGCCTCTGGGGCCAACGTCCTGACTTTC	CASSSVRASGANVLTF
TRBV19	TRBJ2-5	.	.	TGTGCCAGTAAGACTTGGGGACGGGGCAGAGAGACCCAGTACTTC	CASKTWGRGRETQYF
TRBV5-1	TRBJ2-1	TRBD2	.	TGCGCCAGCAGCCAAGCGGGAGGGCCTGTGGATGAGCAGTTCTTC	CASSQAGGPVDEQFF
TRBV6-5	TRBJ1-2	.	.	TGTGCCAGCAGTTTGGGGTGGAGGGGTTATGGCTACACCTTC	CASSLGWRGYGYTF
TRBV6-1	TRBJ2-1	TRBD2	.	TGTGCCAGCAGAATTCTAGCGGGAACGTACAATGAGCAGTTCTTC	CASRILAGTYNEQFF
TRBV6-6	TRBJ1-2	TRBD1	few	TGTGCCAGCAGGCGTACAGGGGTTATCCCCTATGGCTACACCTTC	CASRRTGVIPYGYTF
TRBV4-2	TRBJ2-1	.	few	TGTGCCAGCAGCCAAGAATGGCTAGCGTTCAATGAGCAGTTCTTC	CASSQEWLAFNEQFF
TRBV6-6	TRBJ2-4	.	.	TGTGCCAGCAGTTTGGTAGGCAATCAGTACTTC	CASSLVGNQYF
TRBV6-4	TRBJ1-2	.	.	TGTGCCAGCAGTGATCTTCCCCCCGGGCCGAGGGGCTACACCTTC	CASSDLPPGPRGYTF
TRBV5-4	TRBJ2-3	TRBD2	.	TGTGCCAGCAGCTTGGTAGCGCTAGCGGGAGTGGATACGCAGTATTTT	CASSLVALAGVDTQYF
TRBV5-1	TRBJ2-7	.	large	TGCGCCAGCAGCTTGGGGTCTAGCGCCTACGAGCAGTACTTC	CASSLGSSAYEQYF
TRBV6-5	TRBJ1-2	TRBD1	few	TGTGCCAGCAGTTCTTTCCCGGGACAGGGAAACTATGGCTACACCTTC	CASSSFPGQGNYGYTF
TRBV7-9	TRBJ1-1	.	few	TGTGCCAGCACGACGGATGCCCTGAACACTGAAGCTTTCTTT	CASTTDALNTEAFF
TRBV6-5	TRBJ2-2	.	few	TGTGCCAGCAGTTACGCCCATATAGCGAACACCGGGGAGCTGTTTTTT	CASSYAHIANTGELFF
TRBV19	TRBJ1-2	.	few	TGTGCCAGTACCCGTGAGGGGCACTTTAACTATGGCTACACCTTC	CASTREGHFNYGYTF
TRBV19	TRBJ1-5	.	few	TGTGCCAGTAGTATTGATGGGGTCTCCCGACCCCAGCATTTT	CASSIDGVSRPQHF
TRBV14	TRBJ2-1	.	.	TGTGCCAGCAGCCAAGTCGGGGTATCTTTCAATGAGCAGTTCTTC	CASSQVGVSFNEQFF
TRBV11-2	TRBJ1-2	.	.	TGTGCCAGCAGCTCCAACGGGGTCCTCGGTGTCAATGGCTACACCTTC	CASSSNGVLGVNGYTF
TRBV7-3	TRBJ2-1	.	.	TGTGCCAGCAGCCCTATCGTGGGAGCCCCCTACAATGAGCAGTTCTTC	CASSPIVGAPYNEQFF
TRBV2	TRBJ2-2	TRBD1	few	TGTGCCAGCCGAGGACAGGTCGGGAACACCGGGGAGCTGTTTTTT	CASRGQVGNTGELFF
TRBV6-5	TRBJ1-1	TRBD1	.	TGTGCCAGCAGTTACTGGGGTACAGGGGGCGCAGCTTTCTTT	CASSYWGTGGAAFF
TRBV11-2	TRBJ1-2	TRBD1	.	TGTGCCAGCAGCTTACCGCACAGGGGCTATGGCTACACCTTC	CASSLPHRGYGYTF
TRBV4-1	TRBJ1-4	TRBD1	few	TGCGCCAGCAGCCAAGCCCCGGGACAGGGGCAAAAACTGTTTTTT	CASSQAPGQGQKLFF
TRBV18	TRBJ1-1	.	.	TGTGCCAGCTCACCACAATCTTTGTCAGGCCATACTGAAGCTTTCTTT	CASSPQSLSGHTEAFF
TRBV5-4	TRBJ2-2	TRBD2	once	TGTGCCAGCAGCTTCTCCGGACTAGTCTCCGGGGAGCTGTTTTTT	CASSFSGLVSGELFF
TRBV18	TRBJ1-3	.	few	TGTGCCAGCTCACTCAGGGGCCCGGTTGGAAACACCATATATTTT	CASSLRGPVGNTIYF
TRBV11-2	TRBJ2-7	.	.	TGTGCCAGCAGTTTAACCTGGGCGGGTGGATACGAGCAGTACTTC	CASSLTWAGGYEQYF
TRBV7-9	TRBJ1-5	.	.	TGTGCCAGCAGTGAGGGGGACAACAATCAGCCCCAGCATTTT	CASSEGDNNQPQHF
TRBV5-4	TRBJ1-2	.	few	TGTGCCAGCAGCCCCTCCTGGTCACAGGGTAACTATGGCTACACCTTC	CASSPSWSQGNYGYTF
TRBV18	TRBJ2-7	.	medium-sized	TGTGCCAGCTCACCAGTTCGGACAGTTACCTACGAGCAGTACTTC	CASSPVRTVTYEQYF
TRBV7-9	TRBJ1-4	.	.	TGTGCCAGCAGCTCGACCCTTCTTATGGGCCGAAAACTGTTTTTT	CASSSTLLMGRKLFF
TRBV6-5	TRBJ2-7	.	.	TGTGCCAGCAGCTTCAGACGGGACCTCTCCTACGAGCAGTACTTC	CASSFRRDLSYEQYF
TRBV18	TRBJ1-1	.	.	TGTGCCAGCTCAGCACAAGGGGGGTTAGAAGCTTTCTTT	CASSAQGGLEAFF
TRBV25-1	TRBJ1-1	TRBD1	few	TGTGCCAGCAGTGTAAGGGGGTCAGGGGGCTTTTTAGTAGCTTTCTTT	CASSVRGSGGFLVAFF
TRBV4-1	TRBJ2-5	TRBD2	.	TGCGCCAGCAGCCAAGGGCGAAAAAGCGGGGGTGGGGAGACCCAGTACTTC	CASSQGRKSGGGETQYF
TRBV6-1	TRBJ2-7	.	medium-sized	TGTGCCAGCCTGGACTATATTACCTACGAGCAGTACTTC	CASLDYITYEQYF
TRBV7-8	TRBJ1-1	.	medium-sized	TGTGCCAGCAGCTTTTTGGAGACTGAAGCTTTCTTT	CASSFLETEAFF
TRBV11-2	TRBJ1-1	TRBD1	.	TGTGCCAGCAGCTTCGCAGGGGGGACCACTGAAGCTTTCTTT	CASSFAGGTTEAFF
TRBV14	TRBJ1-1	.	.	TGTGCCAGCAGCCAAGTCCGGGGGACTGAAGCTTTCTTT	CASSQVRGTEAFF
TRBV27	TRBJ2-7	TRBD1	.	TGTGCCAGCAGCCTTGTTCAGGGGGCCCCCTTCTCCTACGAGCAGTACTTC	CASSLVQGAPFSYEQYF